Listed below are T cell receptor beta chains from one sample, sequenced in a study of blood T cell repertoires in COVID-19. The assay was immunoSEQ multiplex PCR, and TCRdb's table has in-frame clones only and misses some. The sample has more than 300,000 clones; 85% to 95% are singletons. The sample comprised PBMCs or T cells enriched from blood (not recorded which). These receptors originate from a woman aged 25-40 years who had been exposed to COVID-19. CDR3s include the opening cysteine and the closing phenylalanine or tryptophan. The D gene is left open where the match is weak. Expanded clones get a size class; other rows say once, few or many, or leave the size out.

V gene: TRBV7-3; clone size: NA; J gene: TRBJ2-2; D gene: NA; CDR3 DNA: TGTGCCAGCAGCCGAACTAGCACCGGGGAGCTGTTTTTT; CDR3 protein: CASSRTSTGELFF
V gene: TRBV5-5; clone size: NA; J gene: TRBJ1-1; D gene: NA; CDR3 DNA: TGTGCCAGCAGCTTAAAAGCACTCAACACTGAAGCTTTCTTT; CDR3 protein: CASSLKALNTEAFF
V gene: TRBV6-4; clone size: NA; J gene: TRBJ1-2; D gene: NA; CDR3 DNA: TGTGCCAGCAGTGCTAAACAGGGCGTCTATGGCTACACCTTC; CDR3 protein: CASSAKQGVYGYTF
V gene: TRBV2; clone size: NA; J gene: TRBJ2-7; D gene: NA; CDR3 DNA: TGTGCCAGCAGTGCGGTCCCGAACGGGGACGAGCAGTACTTC; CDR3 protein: CASSAVPNGDEQYF
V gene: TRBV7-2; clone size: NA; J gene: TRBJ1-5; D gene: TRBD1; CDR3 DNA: TGTGCCAGCAGCTCGACAGGGTTTAGCAATCAGCCCCAGCATTTT; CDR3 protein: CASSSTGFSNQPQHF
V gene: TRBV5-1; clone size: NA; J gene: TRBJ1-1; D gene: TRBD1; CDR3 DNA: TGCGCCAGCAGCTCCACCGGGACAGTTAACACTGAAGCTTTCTTT; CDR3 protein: CASSSTGTVNTEAFF
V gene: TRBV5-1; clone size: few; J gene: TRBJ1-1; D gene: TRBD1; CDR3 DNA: TGCGCCAGCAGCTCAAACCGACAGGGAACGAACACTGAAGCTTTCTTT; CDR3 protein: CASSSNRQGTNTEAFF
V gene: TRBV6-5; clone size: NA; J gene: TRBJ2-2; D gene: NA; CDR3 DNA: TGTGCCAGCAGTTACGTTGAAAGAGGGTGGGCCGGGGAGCTGTTTTTT; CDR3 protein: CASSYVERGWAGELFF
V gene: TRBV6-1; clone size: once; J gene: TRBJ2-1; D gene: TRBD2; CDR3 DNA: TGTGCCAGCAGTGCCTCCAATAGCGGGGTCTACAATGAGCAGTTCTTC; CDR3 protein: CASSASNSGVYNEQFF
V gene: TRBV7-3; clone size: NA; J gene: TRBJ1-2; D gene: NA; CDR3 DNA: TGTGCCAGCAGCCCCGACCGGGGGAACTATGGCTACACCTTC; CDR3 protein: CASSPDRGNYGYTF
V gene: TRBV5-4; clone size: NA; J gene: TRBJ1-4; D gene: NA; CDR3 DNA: TGTGCCAGCAGCTTGGATCAGGGGTCGGGAAAACTGTTTTTT; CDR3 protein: CASSLDQGSGKLFF
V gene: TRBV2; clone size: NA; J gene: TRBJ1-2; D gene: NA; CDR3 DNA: TGTGCCAGCAGTCGGGGGGTGGGCTACACCTTC; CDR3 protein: CASSRGVGYTF
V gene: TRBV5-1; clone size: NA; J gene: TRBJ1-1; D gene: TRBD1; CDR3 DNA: TGCGCCAGCAGCCTCCAGGGACAGGGGACGACCACTGAAGCTTTCTTT; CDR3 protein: CASSLQGQGTTTEAFF
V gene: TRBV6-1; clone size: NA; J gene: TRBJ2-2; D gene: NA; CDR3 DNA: TGTGCCAGCAGTGACGGACAGCCGCCGACCGGGGAGCTGTTTTTT; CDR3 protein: CASSDGQPPTGELFF
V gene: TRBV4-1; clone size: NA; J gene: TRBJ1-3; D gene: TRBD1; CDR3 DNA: TGCGCCAGCAGCCAAGATCGGGGAACAGGGGGCATCTCTGGAAACACCATATATTTT; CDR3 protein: CASSQDRGTGGISGNTIYF
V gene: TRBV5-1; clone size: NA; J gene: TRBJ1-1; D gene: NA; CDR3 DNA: TGCGCCAGCAGCTTGGAACAGAAGAACACTGAAGCTTTCTTT; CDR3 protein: CASSLEQKNTEAFF
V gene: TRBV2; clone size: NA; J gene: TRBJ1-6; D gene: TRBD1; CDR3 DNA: TGTGCCAGCAATCCGGGACAGGTCAGTTCACCCCTCCACTTT; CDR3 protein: CASNPGQVSSPLHF
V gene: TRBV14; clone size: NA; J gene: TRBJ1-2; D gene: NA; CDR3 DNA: TGTGCCAGCAGCTATCGATCGGACTGGCCGCCTGGCTACACCTTC; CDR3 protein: CASSYRSDWPPGYTF
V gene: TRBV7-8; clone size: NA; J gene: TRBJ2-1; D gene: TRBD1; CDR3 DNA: TGTGCCAGCAGCTTAGCGCGTGTAGGACAGGGAGTTTGGAATGAGCAGTTCTTC; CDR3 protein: CASSLARVGQGVWNEQFF
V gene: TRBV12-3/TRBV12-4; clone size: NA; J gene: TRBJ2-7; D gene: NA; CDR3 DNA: TGTGCCAGCAGTTTGGCGGCCCCCTACGAGCAGTACTTC; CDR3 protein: CASSLAAPYEQYF
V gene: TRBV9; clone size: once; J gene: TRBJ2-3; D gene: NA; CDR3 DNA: TGTGCCAGCAGCTCCCGAGGCAGTTTGCCCCCAGATACGCAGTATTTT; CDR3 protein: CASSSRGSLPPDTQYF